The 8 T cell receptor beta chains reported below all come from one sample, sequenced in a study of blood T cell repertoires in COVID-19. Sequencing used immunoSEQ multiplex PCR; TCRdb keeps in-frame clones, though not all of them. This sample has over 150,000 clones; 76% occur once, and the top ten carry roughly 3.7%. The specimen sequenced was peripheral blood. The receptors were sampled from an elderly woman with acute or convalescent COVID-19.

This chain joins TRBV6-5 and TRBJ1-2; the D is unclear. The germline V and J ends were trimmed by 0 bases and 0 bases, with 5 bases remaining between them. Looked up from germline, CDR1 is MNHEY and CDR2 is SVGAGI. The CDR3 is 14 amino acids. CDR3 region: CASSYSRSNYGYTF. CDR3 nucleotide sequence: TGTGCCAGCAGTTACTCGCGTTCTAACTATGGCTACACCTTC.

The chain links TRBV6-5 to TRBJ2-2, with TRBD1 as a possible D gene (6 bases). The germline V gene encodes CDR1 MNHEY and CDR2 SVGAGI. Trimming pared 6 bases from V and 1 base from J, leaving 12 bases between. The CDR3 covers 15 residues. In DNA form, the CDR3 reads TGTGCCAGCAGGGACAGATATTTGAACACCGGGGAGCTGTTTTTT. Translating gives CASRDRYLNTGELFF.

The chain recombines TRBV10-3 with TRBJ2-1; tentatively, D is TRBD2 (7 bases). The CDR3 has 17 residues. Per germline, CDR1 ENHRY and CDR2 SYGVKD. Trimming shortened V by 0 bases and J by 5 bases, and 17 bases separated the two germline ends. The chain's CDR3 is CAISESIMEGGNNEQFF. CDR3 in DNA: TGTGCCATCAGTGAGTCAATTATGGAGGGGGGGAACAATGAGCAGTTCTTC.

CDR3: CASSLGTSGGARDTQYF. In DNA form, the CDR3 reads TGTGCCAGCAGCTTGGGGACTAGCGGGGGGGCTAGAGATACGCAGTATTTT. The rearrangement joins TRBV11-2 to TRBJ2-3; 16 positions match TRBD2. Germline assignment: CDR1 SGHAT and CDR2 FQNNGV. Unmatched junction bases numbered 5, after V lost 3 bases and J lost 5 bases. The CDR3 runs to 17 residues.

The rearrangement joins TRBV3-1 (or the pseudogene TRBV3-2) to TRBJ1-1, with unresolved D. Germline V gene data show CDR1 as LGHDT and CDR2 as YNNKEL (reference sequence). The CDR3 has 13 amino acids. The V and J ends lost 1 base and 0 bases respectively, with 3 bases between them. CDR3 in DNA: TGTGCCAGCAGCCAAGTAGTGAACACTGAAGCTTTCTTT. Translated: CASSQVVNTEAFF.

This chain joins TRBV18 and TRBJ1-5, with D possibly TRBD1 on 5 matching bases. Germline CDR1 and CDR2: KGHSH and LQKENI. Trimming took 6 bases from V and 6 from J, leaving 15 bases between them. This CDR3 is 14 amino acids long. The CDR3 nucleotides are TGTGCCAGCTCTAACGAAGGGACTGGTCAGCCCCAGCATTTT. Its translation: CASSNEGTGQPQHF.

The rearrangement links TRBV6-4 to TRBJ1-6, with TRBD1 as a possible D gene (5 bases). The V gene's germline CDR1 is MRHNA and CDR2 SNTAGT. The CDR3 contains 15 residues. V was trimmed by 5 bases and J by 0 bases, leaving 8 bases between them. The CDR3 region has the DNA TGTGCCAGCAGTCGGGGGAGCTCCTATAATTCACCCCTCCACTTT. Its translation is CASSRGSSYNSPLHF.

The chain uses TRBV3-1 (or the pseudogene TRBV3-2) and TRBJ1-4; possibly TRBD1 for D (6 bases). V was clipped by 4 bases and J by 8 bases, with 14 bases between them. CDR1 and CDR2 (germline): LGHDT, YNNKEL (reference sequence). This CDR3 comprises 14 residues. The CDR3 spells CASSPRGREEKLFF. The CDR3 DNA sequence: TGTGCCAGCAGCCCCAGGGGAAGGGAAGAAAAACTGTTTTTT.